This passage covers 30 T cell receptor beta chains from one sample sequenced in a study of regulatory T cells in long-lasting Graves disease. The time point was: persistent/refractory GD, antithyroid drugs over 5 years with positive TRAb. PBMC RNA served as the TCR library source. The authors built TCR beta libraries using iRepertoire HTBI primers and Arm-PCR of CDR3 regions. TCRdb recomputed calls from the multiplex PCR reads with MiXCR, one row per CDR3 protein. This sample carries 400,000 to 500,000 distinct CDR3 sequences, under 25% of them seen once, and the ten largest clones take approximately 14%. The sample was peripheral blood mononuclear cells (PBMCs), taken when the disease was refractory, from a patient treated with antithyroid drugs. The receptors derive from a female donor with Graves disease.

This clonotype was picked up a small number of times. This chain links TRBV7-2 with TRBJ2-7; 8 bases map to TRBD1. CDR1 is SGHTA and CDR2 is FQGNSA in the germline V gene. The CDR3 is 16 amino acids. With 1 base clipped from V and 0 bases from J, the junction kept 5 bases outside the gene matches. The CDR3: CASSLVGTGHSYEQYF. CDR3 DNA sequence: TGTGCCAGCAGCTTAGTAGGGACAGGTCACTCCTACGAGCAGTACTTC.

The sample holds a few counts of this clonotype. The chain has TRBV18 and TRBJ2-1; D not certain. The V gene's germline CDR1 is KGHSH and CDR2 LQKENI. The V end was cut by 2 bases, the J end by 1 base, with 12 bases between. This CDR3 is built from 16 residues. CDR3 in amino acids: CASSPKARVSYNEQFF. The CDR3 DNA follows: TGTGCCAGCTCACCAAAAGCCCGGGTTTCCTACAATGAGCAGTTCTTC.

This clonotype has only a few counts. The chain recombines TRBV5-1 with TRBJ1-1; D is uncertain. V lost 4 bases and J 7 bases, leaving 23 bases between the germline ends. Per the germline V gene, CDR1 is SGHRS and CDR2 is YFSETQ. The CDR3 spans 16 residues. CDR3 sequence reads: CASSPKGNLWSNEAFF. CDR3 bases: TGCGCCAGCAGCCCCAAGGGTAACCTTTGGTCTAATGAAGCTTTCTTT.

The sample holds a few counts of this clonotype. The rearrangement joins TRBV27 to TRBJ1-4, with 9 bases lining up with TRBD1. There are 13 residues in the CDR3. Germline loops: CDR1 MNHEY, CDR2 SMNVEV (reference sequence). The V segment lost 4 bases and the J segment 10 bases; nucleotides outside the gene matches: 4. The CDR3, as DNA: TGTGCCAGCAGTTCCGAGGACAGGGGAAAACTGTTTTTT. This gives the protein CASSSEDRGKLFF.

This clonotype was observed many times. This sequence joins TRBV27 and TRBJ2-7; D is possibly TRBD1 (6 bases). Trimming stripped 6 bases from V and 3 bases from J, with 15 bases between. The germline CDR1 and CDR2 sequences are MNHEY and SMNVEV (reference sequence). This CDR3 is 14 amino acids long. CDR3 coding DNA: TGTGCCAGCAGGATGACAGGCTCGTTCTACGAGCAGTACTTC. It yields the protein CASRMTGSFYEQYF.

This clonotype was observed at least ten times. The genes are TRBV2 and TRBJ2-5; D call uncertain. The germline V and J ends were trimmed by 8 bases and 5 bases, with 12 bases remaining between them. Germline-derived CDR1 and CDR2 are SNHLY and FYNNEI. The CDR3 totals 12 residues. The CDR3 reads CASEVSTETQYF. CDR3 coding DNA: TGTGCCAGCGAGGTCTCGACGGAGACCCAGTACTTC. The complete variable domain, with remaining parts taken from reference TRBV2 and TRBJ2-5, reads EPEVTQTPSHQVTQMGQEVILRCVPISNHLYFYWYRQILGQKVEFLVSFYNNEISEKSEIFDDQFSVERPDGSNFTLKIRSTKLEDSAMYFCASEVSTETQYFGPGTRLLVL.

This clonotype was counted between two and nine times. The chain has TRBV20-1 and TRBJ1-1; tentatively, D is TRBD1 (6 bases). Germline values: CDR1 DFQATT, CDR2 SNEGSKA (reference sequence). Trimming shortened V by 6 bases and J by 3 bases, and 17 bases separated the two germline ends. The CDR3 is 14 residues long. The CDR3: CSAKGGGPDTEAFF. The CDR3 DNA follows: TGCAGTGCGAAGGGGGGGGGGCCGGACACTGAAGCTTTCTTT.

This clonotype was recorded many times. This chain uses TRBV25-1 with TRBJ1-2; D uncertain. Germline loops: CDR1 MGHDK, CDR2 SYGVNS. This CDR3 contains 13 residues. V was shortened by 3 bases and J by 5 bases, with 10 bases between the two germline ends. CDR3 nucleotide sequence: TGTGCCAGCAGTGATTTGCCACAATATGGCTACACCTTC. This codes for CASSDLPQYGYTF.

The chain uses TRBV30 and TRBJ2-5; a possible D gene is TRBD2 (6 bases). Per germline, CDR1 GTSNPN and CDR2 SVGIG (reference sequence). Trimming took off 4 bases at V and 3 bases at J, with 6 bases between the two ends. This CDR3 is 11 amino acids long. DNA of the CDR3: TGTGCCTGGATAGCGGAAGAGACCCAGTACTTC. It codes for CAWIAEETQYF. The full variable domain, in which reference TRBV30 and TRBJ2-5 provide the parts outside the CDR3, is SQTIHQWPATLVQPVGSPLSLECTVEGTSNPNLYWYRQAAGRGLQLLFYSVGIGQISSEVPQNLSASRPQDRQFILSSKKLLLSDSGFYLCAWIAEETQYFGPGTRLLVL.

The rearrangement joins TRBV6-1 to TRBJ2-5; tentatively, D is TRBD1 or TRBD2 (5 bases each). The CDR3 consists of 15 residues. Germline CDR1 is MNHNS and CDR2 is SASEGT. Trimming took 1 base from V and 5 from J, leaving 14 bases between them. The CDR3 here is CASSEVIGTAETQYF. In nucleotides, the CDR3 is TGTGCCAGCAGTGAAGTCATCGGGACCGCGGAGACCCAGTACTTC.

On this clonotype itself: This may come from a read error, since a much larger clone is one base off. The chain links TRBV7-9 to TRBJ2-7, with 7 positions matching TRBD2. The germline CDR1 and CDR2 sequences are SEHNR and FQNEAQ (reference sequence). The CDR3 sequence is 13 residues long. In DNA form, the CDR3 reads TGTGCCAGCAGCTTGCTAGCGGACTACGAGCAGCACTTC. It is translated as CASSLLADYEQHF.

This clonotype was found a few times. The chain has TRBV6-1 and TRBJ1-5, with a tentative D call TRBD1 (6 bases). CDR3 length: 16 amino acids. Germline V gene data show CDR1 as MNHNS and CDR2 as SASEGT. The V end was cut by 3 bases, the J end by 2 bases, with 14 bases between. CDR3 in amino acids: CASSDEQGIGNQPQHF. Here the CDR3 DNA reads TGTGCCAGCAGTGATGAACAGGGCATTGGCAATCAGCCCCAGCATTTT.

This clonotype was seen many times. Sequence at one end of the junction differs from germline and may be a read error. The V and J genes are TRBV5-1 and TRBJ2-7; perhaps TRBD1 as D (6 bases). From germline, CDR1 is SGHRS and CDR2 YFSETQ. The CDR3 covers 14 residues. The CDR3 sequence is CASSYSGESYEQYF. The DNA of the CDR3 is TGTGCCAGCAGTTACTCAGGGGAGTCCTACGAGCAGTACTTC.

With regard to this clonotype: The final CDR3 position lacks the conserved phenylalanine or tryptophan, pointing to a likely read error. This sequence joins TRBV20-1 and TRBJ2-5; TRBD1 agrees at 10 bases. The CDR3 contains 14 residues. Germline assignment: CDR1 DFQATT and CDR2 SNEGSKA (reference sequence). Germline trimming cut 6 bases from V and 4 bases from J; bases unmatched to any gene: 8. The CDR3 bases are TGCAGTGCCCAGCACTGGGACAGGGGAGAGACCCAGTACTCC. This translates into CSAQHWDRGETQYS.

Only a few counts were recorded for this clonotype. This chain joins TRBV10-2 and TRBJ2-2; 7 positions agree with TRBD2. Per germline, CDR1 WSHSY and CDR2 SAAADI. Unmatched junction bases numbered 4, after V lost 8 bases and J lost 1 base. The CDR3 has 14 residues. The CDR3 region has the DNA TGCGCCAGCGTGGGGAGGGAGAACACCGGGGAGCTGTTTTTT. Translated: CASVGRENTGELFF.

This clonotype was counted ten times or more. The V call is TRBV24-1, the J call TRBJ2-5, with a tentative D call TRBD1 (6 bases). CDR1 and CDR2 from the germline V gene are KGHDR and SFDVKD. The CDR3 has 15 residues. V gave up 3 bases and J gave up 2 bases, with 12 bases separating them. The CDR3 loop reads CATSDPRQEQETQYF. DNA for the CDR3: TGTGCCACCAGTGATCCTAGACAGGAGCAAGAGACCCAGTACTTC.

Ten or more counts support this clonotype. Here the CDR3 reads CASSEELAGALYF. Written as DNA, the CDR3 is TGTGCCAGCAGTGAGGAACTAGCGGGAGCCCTCTACTTC. This chain uses TRBV2 with TRBJ2-7; 11 bases agree with TRBD2. Germline trimming cut 3 bases from V and 13 bases from J; bases unmatched to any gene: 8. Germline-derived CDR1 and CDR2 are SNHLY and FYNNEI. This CDR3 is built from 13 residues.

As regards this clonotype: One base away lies a much larger clone, so this may be a sequencing read error. CDR3 residues: CSASRDRGWEQPKHF. The DNA for the CDR3 is TGCAGTGCGAGCCGGGACAGGGGATGGGAGCAGCCCAAGCATTTT. V usage is TRBV20-1 and J usage is TRBJ1-5; TRBD1 matches 10 bases. This CDR3 contains 15 residues. Germline V lookup: CDR1 DFQATT, CDR2 SNEGSKA (reference sequence).

The chain links TRBV12-3 or TRBV12-4 to TRBJ2-5; the match to TRBD2 covers 9 bases. The CDR3 runs 16 residues. The V segment lost 7 bases and the J segment 4 bases; nucleotides outside the gene matches: 13. The CDR3 protein is CASTSKVAGDLETQYF. CDR3 bases: TGTGCCAGCACCTCTAAGGTAGCGGGAGATCTAGAGACCCAGTACTTC.

This clonotype was counted only a few times. The rearrangement uses TRBV7-9 and TRBJ2-7; TRBD2 matches 9 bases. With V trimmed by 5 bases and J by 1 base, 9 bases remained unmatched. This CDR3 is built from 16 residues. Germline-derived CDR1 and CDR2 are SEHNR and FQNEAQ (reference sequence). Written as DNA, the CDR3 is TGTGCCAGCAGCCATAGCGGGAGTGGCGTATCCTACGAGCAGTACTTC. Encoded protein: CASSHSGSGVSYEQYF. Variable domain in full (rest from reference TRBV7-9 and TRBJ2-7): DTGVSQNPRHKITKRGQNVTFRCDPISEHNRLYWYRQTLGQGPEFLTYFQNEAQLEKSRLLSDRFSAERPKGSFSTLEIQRTEQGDSAMYLCASSHSGSGVSYEQYFGPGTRLTVT.

This clonotype was detected many times. This chain joins TRBV28 and TRBJ1-1; TRBD1 aligns across 9 bases. Germline V gives CDR1 MDHEN, CDR2 SYDVKM. The CDR3 runs to 14 residues. J lost 9 bases, V lost 4 bases, and 9 bases had no gene match. CDR3 DNA: TGTGCCAGCAGTTCGAACCTACAGGGGGCGAAAGCTTTCTTT. Residues: CASSSNLQGAKAFF. The full variable domain, completed using reference TRBV28 and TRBJ1-1, is DVKVTQSSRYLVKRTGEKVFLECVQDMDHENMFWYRQDPGLGLRLIYFSYDVKMKEKGDIPEGYSVSREKKERFSLILESASTNQTSMYLCASSSNLQGAKAFFGQGTRLTVV.

This clonotype was seen repeatedly, ten times or more. V and J are TRBV2 and TRBJ2-5, with 7 bases matching TRBD2. This CDR3 has 14 residues. Trimming took 8 bases from V and 2 from J; bases not matched to a gene: 8. Looked up from germline, CDR1 is SNHLY and CDR2 is FYNNEI. The CDR3 DNA reads TGTGCCAGCGGTGGGACTAACTCACAAGAGACCCAGTACTTC. Translating gives CASGGTNSQETQYF.

This chain joins TRBV9 and TRBJ2-7, with D tentatively TRBD2 (5 bases). The CDR3 is 13 amino acids. Germline V CDR1 and CDR2: SGDLS, YYNGEE. V lost 4 bases and J lost 6, with 14 bases in between. The CDR3 region has the DNA TGTGCCAGCAGCCAAAGCGGAGAGGGCGAGCAGTACTTC. Protein: CASSQSGEGEQYF. Supplemented by reference TRBV9 and TRBJ2-7, the full variable domain reads DSGVTQTPKHLITATGQRVTLRCSPRSGDLSVYWYQQSLDQGLQFLIQYYNGEERAKGNILERFSAQQFPDLHSELNLSSLELGDSALYFCASSQSGEGEQYFGPGTRLTVT.

This chain joins TRBV28 and TRBJ2-3; TRBD2 agrees at 8 bases. The J segment lost 5 bases and the V segment lost 3 bases, leaving 10 bases of the junction unmatched. The germline gives CDR1 MDHEN, CDR2 SYDVKM. This CDR3 has 16 amino acids. The CDR3 sequence: CASSFQSGGPGDTQYF. CDR3 bases: TGTGCCAGCAGTTTCCAATCGGGAGGGCCTGGAGATACGCAGTATTTT. The variable domain in full, with the rest retrieved from reference TRBV28 and TRBJ2-3, is DVKVTQSSRYLVKRTGEKVFLECVQDMDHENMFWYRQDPGLGLRLIYFSYDVKMKEKGDIPEGYSVSREKKERFSLILESASTNQTSMYLCASSFQSGGPGDTQYFGPGTRLTVL.

This clonotype occurred many times. The chain combines TRBV28 with TRBJ1-5; TRBD1 is a possible D gene (5 bases). Trimming cost V 3 bases and J 1 base, with 10 bases left between them. The CDR3 length is 15 residues. CDR1 MDHEN and CDR2 SYDVKM come from the germline V gene. CDR3: CASSFGTRSNQPQHF. CDR3 in DNA: TGTGCCAGCAGTTTCGGGACGAGAAGCAATCAGCCCCAGCATTTT.

This clonotype was seen ten or more times. The V gene is TRBV28, the J gene TRBJ1-5; TRBD1 matches at 8 bases. V was pared by 6 bases and J by 6 bases, with 7 bases of the junction left unmatched. Germline V CDR1 and CDR2: MDHEN, SYDVKM. This CDR3 has 14 residues. The CDR3 sequence: CASRSTGAGQPQHF. The CDR3 bases are TGTGCCAGCAGGTCGACAGGGGCGGGTCAGCCCCAGCATTTT.

This clonotype was seen a few times. The CDR3: CACGGSYGYTF. In DNA, the CDR3 is TGTGCCTGCGGGGGATCCTATGGCTACACCTTC. This sequence joins TRBV30 and TRBJ1-2; TRBD1 is a possible D gene (5 bases). The germline V and J ends were trimmed by 6 bases and 4 bases, with 9 bases remaining between them. Germline V gene lookup returns CDR1 GTSNPN and CDR2 SVGIG (reference sequence). The CDR3 contains 11 residues.

This clonotype was seen a handful of times. V usage is TRBV9 and J usage is TRBJ2-7, with D unclear. From germline, CDR1 is SGDLS and CDR2 YYNGEE. V was cut by 0 bases and J by 3 bases, with 7 bases left in between. This CDR3 is built from 13 residues. This CDR3 reads CASSVDSDYEQYF. CDR3 nucleotides: TGTGCCAGCAGCGTAGACAGCGACTACGAGCAGTACTTC.

This clonotype has a count of ten or more. The chain couples TRBV28 to TRBJ1-5; no clear D gene. This CDR3 has 16 residues. The germline gives CDR1 MDHEN, CDR2 SYDVKM. Deletions cut 5 bases from V and 0 bases from J, with 14 bases between. CDR3 protein: CASSPLPYYSNQPQHF. The CDR3 bases are TGTGCCAGCAGTCCGCTTCCATACTATAGCAATCAGCCCCAGCATTTT.

The chain employs TRBV7-3 and TRBJ2-2; 9 bases agree with TRBD1. Germline assignment: CDR1 SGHTA and CDR2 FQGTGA. The CDR3 is made up of 16 amino acids. V lost 3 bases, J lost 5 bases, and 7 bases stayed unmatched. The CDR3 DNA is TGTGCCAGCAGCTTGGCGACAGGGGGTCGGACCGGGGAGCTGTTTTTT. Its protein is CASSLATGGRTGELFF.